This T cell receptor (beta chain) is from a study of T cells in Graves' hyperthyroidism and ophthalmopathy. Points from the study as a whole: The majority of expanded thyroid clonotypes above 0.001 also appeared in blood. Ophthalmopathy was identified by the model a median about six months ahead of onset.

The investigators amplified TCR beta CDR3 regions from RNA transcripts. TCR CDR3 underwent first-round RT-PCR with the HTBI primer set. TCRdb fed the multiplex PCR reads into MiXCR, producing one record per CDR3 protein. The profile shows around 340,000 distinct CDR3 sequences, approximately 18% of them singletons. Note on this clonotype: Its antigen is unknown.

On the basis of clinical symptoms, serum thyroxine and TRAb, thyroid ultrasound and orbital computed tomography, diagnoses were made. Blood was drawn at first hyperthyroidism diagnosis, before any ophthalmopathy symptoms. Losses at the gene ends were 8 bases for V and 0 bases for J; bases not matched to a gene: 5. This CDR3 comprises 14 residues. The germline V gene has CDR1 KGHSH and CDR2 LQKENI. The origin of this receptor is a woman aged 25 to 39 with Graves' hyperthyroidism that later progressed to Graves' ophthalmopathy. The V and J genes are TRBV18 and TRBJ2-3, with 7 bases matching TRBD1. The sequenced sample consisted of blood. CDR3 residues: CASTGTASTDTQYF. CDR3 bases: TGTGCCAGCACAGGGACAGCTAGCACAGATACGCAGTATTTT.